This entry describes one T cell receptor beta chain. Its cognate antigen has yet to be identified. No qualities accompany the bases; no much larger clone lies one base away. This entry belongs to a study of T cell changes during pregnancy in multiple sclerosis (dated 2019 in TCRdb). For the study in its entirety: Changes in the T cell repertoire over the course of pregnancy were examined in this study in women with multiple sclerosis.

Library prep was done by the immunoSEQ multiplex PCR assay. TCRdb holds this immuneACCESS table with in-frame rearrangements only. Some clones are missing; in checked studies, unresolved V genes explain under half, and the rest has no known cause. The sample table holds tens of thousands of clones, of which 85% to 90% were seen once. The top ten hold roughly 0.6% of the sample. Measured from the cysteine to the phenylalanine, the CDR3 is 13 residues long. Left in the record is the CDR3 DNA by itself, 39 bases read in frame from the first base. The germline V gene specifies MNHNS as CDR1 and SASEGT as CDR2. The junction carries 12 bases between V and J, which are trimmed by 5 bases and 5 bases respectively.

This TCR came from a female donor with multiple sclerosis, enrolled in a pregnancy study. Sequenced material: CD4+ T cells from peripheral blood mononuclear cells, taken in the first trimester of pregnancy. The chain is assembled from TRBV6-1 and TRBJ1-1, with no confidently assigned D gene. This receptor has the CDR3 CASSSHRWTEAFF. In nucleotides, the sequence is TGTGCCAGCAGTTCCCATCGGTGGACTGAAGCTTTCTTT.